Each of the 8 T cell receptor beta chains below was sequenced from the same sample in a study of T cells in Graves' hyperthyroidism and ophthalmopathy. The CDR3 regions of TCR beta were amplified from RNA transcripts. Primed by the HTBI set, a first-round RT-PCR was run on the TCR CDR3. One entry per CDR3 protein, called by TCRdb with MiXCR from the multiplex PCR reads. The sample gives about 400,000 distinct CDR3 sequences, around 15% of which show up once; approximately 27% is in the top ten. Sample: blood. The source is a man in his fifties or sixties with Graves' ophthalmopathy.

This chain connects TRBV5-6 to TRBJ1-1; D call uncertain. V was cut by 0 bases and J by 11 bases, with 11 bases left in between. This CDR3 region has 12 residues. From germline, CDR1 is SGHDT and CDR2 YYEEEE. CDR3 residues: CASSLDRRVAFF. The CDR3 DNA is TGTGCCAGCAGCTTGGACCGAAGAGTTGCTTTCTTT.

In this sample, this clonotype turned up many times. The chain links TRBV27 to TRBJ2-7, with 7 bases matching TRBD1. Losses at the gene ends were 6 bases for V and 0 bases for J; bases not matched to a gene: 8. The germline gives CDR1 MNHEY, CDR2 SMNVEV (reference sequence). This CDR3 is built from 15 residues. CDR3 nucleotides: TGTGCCAGCAGAGTACTGGGACAGAGCTCCTACGAGCAGTACTTC. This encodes CASRVLGQSSYEQYF.

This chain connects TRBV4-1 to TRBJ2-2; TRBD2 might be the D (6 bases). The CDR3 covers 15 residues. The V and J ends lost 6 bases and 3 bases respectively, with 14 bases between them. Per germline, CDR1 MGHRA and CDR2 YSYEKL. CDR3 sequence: CASRLADTYTGELFF. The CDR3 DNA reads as TGCGCCAGCAGATTAGCGGATACCTACACCGGGGAGCTGTTTTTT.

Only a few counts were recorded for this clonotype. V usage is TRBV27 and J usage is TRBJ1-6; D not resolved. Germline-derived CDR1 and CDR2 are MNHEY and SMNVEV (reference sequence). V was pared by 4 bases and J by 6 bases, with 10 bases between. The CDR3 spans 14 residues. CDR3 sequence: CASSYEEPNSPLHF. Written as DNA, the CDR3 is TGTGCCAGCAGTTACGAGGAGCCTAATTCACCCCTCCACTTT.

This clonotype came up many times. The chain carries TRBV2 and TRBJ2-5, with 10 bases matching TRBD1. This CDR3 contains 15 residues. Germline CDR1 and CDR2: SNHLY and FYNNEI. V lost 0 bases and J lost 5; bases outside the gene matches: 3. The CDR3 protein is CASSEAGTGVETQYF. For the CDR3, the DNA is TGTGCCAGCAGTGAAGCCGGGACAGGGGTGGAGACCCAGTACTTC. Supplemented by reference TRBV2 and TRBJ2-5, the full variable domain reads EPEVTQTPSHQVTQMGQEVILRCVPISNHLYFYWYRQILGQKVEFLVSFYNNEISEKSEIFDDQFSVERPDGSNFTLKIRSTKLEDSAMYFCASSEAGTGVETQYFGPGTRLLVL.

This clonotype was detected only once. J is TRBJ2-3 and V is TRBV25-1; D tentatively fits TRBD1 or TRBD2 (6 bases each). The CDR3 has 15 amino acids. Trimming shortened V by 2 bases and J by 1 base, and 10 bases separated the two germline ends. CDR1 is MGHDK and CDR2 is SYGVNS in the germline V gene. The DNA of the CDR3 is TGTGCCAGCAGTGAAGCGGGACACGGCACAGATACGCAGTATTTT. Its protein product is CASSEAGHGTDTQYF. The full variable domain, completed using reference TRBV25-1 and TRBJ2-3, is EADIYQTPRYLVIGTGKKITLECSQTMGHDKMYWYQQDPGMELHLIHYSYGVNSTEKGDLSSESTVSRIRTEHFPLTLESARPSHTSQYLCASSEAGHGTDTQYFGPGTRLTVL.

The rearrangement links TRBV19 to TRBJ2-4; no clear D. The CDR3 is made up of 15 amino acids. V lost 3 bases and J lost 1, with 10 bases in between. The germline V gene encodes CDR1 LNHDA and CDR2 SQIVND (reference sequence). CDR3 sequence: CASSMGHSAKNIQYF. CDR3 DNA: TGTGCCAGTAGTATGGGTCACAGTGCCAAAAACATTCAGTACTTC.

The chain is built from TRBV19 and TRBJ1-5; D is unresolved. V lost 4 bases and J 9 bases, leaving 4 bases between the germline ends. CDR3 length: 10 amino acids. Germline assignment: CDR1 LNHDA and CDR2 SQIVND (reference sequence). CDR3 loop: CASSTRPQHF. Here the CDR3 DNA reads TGTGCCAGTAGTACCAGGCCCCAGCATTTT.